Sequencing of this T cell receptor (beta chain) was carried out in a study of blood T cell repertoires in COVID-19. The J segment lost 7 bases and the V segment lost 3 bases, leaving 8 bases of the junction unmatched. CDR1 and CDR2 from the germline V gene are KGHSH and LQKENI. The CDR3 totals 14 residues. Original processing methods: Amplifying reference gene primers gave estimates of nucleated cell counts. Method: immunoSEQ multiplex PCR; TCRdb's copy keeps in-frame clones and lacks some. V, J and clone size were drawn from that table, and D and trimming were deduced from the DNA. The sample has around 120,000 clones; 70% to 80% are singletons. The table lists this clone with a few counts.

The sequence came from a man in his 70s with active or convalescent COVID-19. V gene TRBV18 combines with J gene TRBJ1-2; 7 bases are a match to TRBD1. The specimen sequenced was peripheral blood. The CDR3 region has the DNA TGTGCCAGCTCACCCGATCTAGAGGGGGCTGGCTACACCTTC. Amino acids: CASSPDLEGAGYTF.